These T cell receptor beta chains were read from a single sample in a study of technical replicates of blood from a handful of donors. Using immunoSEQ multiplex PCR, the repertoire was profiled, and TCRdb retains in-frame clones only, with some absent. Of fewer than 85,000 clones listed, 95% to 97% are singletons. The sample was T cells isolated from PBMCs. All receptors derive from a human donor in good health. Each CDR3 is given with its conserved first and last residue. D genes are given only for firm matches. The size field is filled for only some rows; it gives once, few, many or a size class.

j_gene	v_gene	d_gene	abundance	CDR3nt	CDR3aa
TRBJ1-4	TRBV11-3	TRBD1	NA	TGTGCCAGCAGCTGGGGGACAGGAGACGAAAAACTGTTTTTT	CASSWGTGDEKLFF
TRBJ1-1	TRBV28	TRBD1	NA	TGTGCCAGCACGAAGACAGGGGCGAACACTGAAGCTTTCTTT	CASTKTGANTEAFF
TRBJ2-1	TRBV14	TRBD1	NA	TGTGCCAGCAGCCAGCTGGGGACAGGGAGTATCAATGAGCAGTTCTTC	CASSQLGTGSINEQFF
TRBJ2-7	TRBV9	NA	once	TGTGCCAGCAGCCCGCAGCCCCGGGGGTACGAGCAGTACTTC	CASSPQPRGYEQYF
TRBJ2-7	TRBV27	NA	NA	TGTGCCAGCAGTTTAACCCTATGGGACACCCCGTACTTC	CASSLTLWDTPYF
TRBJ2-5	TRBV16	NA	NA	TGTGCCAGCAGCTACCACAGGGCCCAAGAGACCCAGTACTTC	CASSYHRAQETQYF
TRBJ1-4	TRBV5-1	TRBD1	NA	TGCGCCAGCAGCTTGGCGGGGACAGAGAATGAAAAACTGTTTTTT	CASSLAGTENEKLFF
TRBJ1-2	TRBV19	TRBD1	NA	TGTGCCAGTAGTAGGGGACAGGGGCCCGGCTACACCTTC	CASSRGQGPGYTF
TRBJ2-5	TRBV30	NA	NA	TGTGCCTGGAATAAAGCTATACAAGAGACCCAGTACTTC	CAWNKAIQETQYF
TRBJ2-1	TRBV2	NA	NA	TGTGCCAGCGTAGTTGAAGGGGGTGGGAATGAGCAGTTCTTC	CASVVEGGGNEQFF
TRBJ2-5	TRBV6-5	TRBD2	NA	TGTGCCAGCAGTTGGGGGACTAGCGGGAGGGAGACCCAGTACTTC	CASSWGTSGRETQYF
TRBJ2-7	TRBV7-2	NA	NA	TGTGCCAGCAGCTTAACGGGTCTCCACTACCCCTACGAGCAGTACTTC	CASSLTGLHYPYEQYF
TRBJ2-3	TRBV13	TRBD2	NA	TGTGCCAGCAGCTCCAGACTAGCGGGAATTCAAGATACGCAGTATTTT	CASSSRLAGIQDTQYF
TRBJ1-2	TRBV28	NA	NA	TGTGCCAGCAGTTCTCCGTACAAGAGGGGGGGCAACTATGGCTACACCTTC	CASSSPYKRGGNYGYTF
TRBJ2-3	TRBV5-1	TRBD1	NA	TGCGCCAGCAGCTCCCAGGGGGACGGTCATACAGATACGCAGTATTTT	CASSSQGDGHTDTQYF
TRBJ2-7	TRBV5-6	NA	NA	TGTGCCAGCAGCTTGCACAGACGATTTGATTACGAGCAGTACTTC	CASSLHRRFDYEQYF
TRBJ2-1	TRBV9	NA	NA	TGTGCCAGCAGCGCGACTTACAATGAGCAGTTCTTC	CASSATYNEQFF
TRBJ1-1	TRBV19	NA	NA	TGTGCCAGTAGCACGATGGAGGGGCGGAGGACTGAAGCTTTCTTT	CASSTMEGRRTEAFF
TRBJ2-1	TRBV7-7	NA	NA	TGTGCCAGCAGCTTAGGAACGGGCTCCTACAATGAGCAGTTCTTC	CASSLGTGSYNEQFF
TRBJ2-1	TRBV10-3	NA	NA	TGTGCCATCAGTGAGCGGCAGGGGGGAAAACACAATGAGCAGTTCTTC	CAISERQGGKHNEQFF
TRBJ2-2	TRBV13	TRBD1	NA	TGTGCCAGCCAAAATACCGGGACAGGGGCTTCCACCGGGGAGCTGTTTTTT	CASQNTGTGASTGELFF
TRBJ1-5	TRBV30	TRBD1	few	TGTGCCTGGTCGCCAGGGGGTCTTCAGCCCCAGCATTTT	CAWSPGGLQPQHF
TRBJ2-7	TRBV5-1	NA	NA	TGCGCCAGCAGCTCCACCCAGGACAGCGTTGGCGAGCAGTACTTC	CASSSTQDSVGEQYF
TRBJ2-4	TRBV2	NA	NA	TGTGCCAGCAGTGTGAATAGCGGAATAGCCAAAAACATTCAGTACTTC	CASSVNSGIAKNIQYF
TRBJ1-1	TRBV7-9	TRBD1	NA	TGTGCCAGCAGCTTATGGACAGGGAACACTGAAGCTTTCTTT	CASSLWTGNTEAFF
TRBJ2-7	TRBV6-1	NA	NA	TGTGCCAGCAGTGCAGCCTACGAGCAGTACTTC	CASSAAYEQYF
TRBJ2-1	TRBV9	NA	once	TGTGCCAGCAGCGTATTCGGGGAGAATGAGCAGTTCTTC	CASSVFGENEQFF
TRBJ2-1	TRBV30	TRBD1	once	TGTGCCTGGTTTAAACTGTCCGGGACAGGCAATGAGCAGTTCTTC	CAWFKLSGTGNEQFF
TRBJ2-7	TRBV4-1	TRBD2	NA	TGCGCCAGCAGCCAAGGAGTTAGCGGGAGGGATGAGCAGTACTTC	CASSQGVSGRDEQYF
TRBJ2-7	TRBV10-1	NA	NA	TGCGCCAGCAGTGGGCAGCGCCGCTACGAGCAGTACTTC	CASSGQRRYEQYF
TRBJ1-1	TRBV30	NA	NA	TGTGCCTGGAGTGTACTTGCCGAAGCTTTCTTT	CAWSVLAEAFF
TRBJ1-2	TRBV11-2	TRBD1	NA	TGTGCCAGCAGCTTAGGACAGGGCGGCGGTTATGGCTACACCTTC	CASSLGQGGGYGYTF
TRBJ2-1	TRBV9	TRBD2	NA	TGTGCCAGCAGCGGGACTAGCGGTTACAATGAGCAGTTCTTC	CASSGTSGYNEQFF
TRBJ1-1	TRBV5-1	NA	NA	TGCGCCAGCAGCTTGGCGGGGAACACTGAAGCTTTCTTT	CASSLAGNTEAFF
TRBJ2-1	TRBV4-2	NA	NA	TGTGCCAGCAGCCAAGACCCCAGCGGGCCGAGCAATGAGCAGTTCTTC	CASSQDPSGPSNEQFF
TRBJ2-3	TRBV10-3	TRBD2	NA	TGTGCCATCAGTGACGAACTAGCGGGAGCCGGGGATACGCAGTATTTT	CAISDELAGAGDTQYF